The sequence of this TCR beta chain was determined in a study of patients and donors after allogeneic stem cell transplantation. TCRdb redid the calling of the RT-PCR reads with MiXCR, one entry per CDR3 protein. The data contain about 200,000 distinct CDR3 sequences, more than 35% of them singletons. This clonotype has more than one count but fewer than ten. Trimming removed 8 bases from V and 4 bases from J; junction bases left unmatched: 6. This CDR3 is built from 12 residues. Germline assignment: CDR1 SQVTM and CDR2 ANQGSEA. This rearrangement joins TRBV29-1 to TRBJ1-2; 8 nucleotides align to TRBD1. The clonotype was recovered from a human donor who was either an allogeneic HSCT recipient or a stem cell or donor lymphocyte infusion donor (not recorded which). It is not recorded whose cells these are; they may come from a transplant donor. Material for sequencing was blood, either unsorted or a sorted T cell fraction (not recorded which). The CDR3 bases are TGCAGCTCCAGGACAGGGCCCTATGGCTACACCTTC. Its protein product is CSSRTGPYGYTF.